This is a list of T cell receptor beta chains from one sample in a study of low-dose radiotherapy and immunotherapy resistance in tumors. TCRdb reprocessed the reads with MiXCR, giving one entry per CDR3 protein. The sample carries more than 50,000 distinct CDR3 sequences, about 25% recorded once. The material was PBMCs, obtained before treatment. Receptors originate from a male donor with rectosigmoid adenocarcinoma. Both conserved end residues are part of each CDR3. D genes are given only for firm matches. Expanded clones get a size class; other rows say once, few or many, or leave the size out.

cdr3_aa: CASSFGGFGLETQYF
cdr3_nt: TGTGCCAGCAGTTTCGGAGGCTTCGGGCTTGAGACCCAGTACTTC
clone_size: many
v_call: TRBV27
d_call: -
j_call: TRBJ2-5

cdr3_aa: CASSDFSGGANTGELFF
cdr3_nt: TGTGCCAGCAGTGACTTTAGCGGGGGGGCGAACACCGGGGAGCTGTTTTTT
clone_size: many
v_call: TRBV6-2/TRBV6-3
d_call: TRBD2
j_call: TRBJ2-2

cdr3_aa: CASSRELRELFF
cdr3_nt: TGTGCCAGCAGCAGGGAGTTAAGGGAGCTGTTTTTT
clone_size: -
v_call: TRBV12-3/TRBV12-4
d_call: -
j_call: TRBJ2-2

cdr3_aa: CASTVPPRLAGLAGWVVQETQYF
cdr3_nt: TGTGCCAGCACCGTTCCCCCTCGGTTGGCCGGACTAGCGGGGTGGGTAGTTCAAGAGACCCAGTACTTC
clone_size: many
v_call: TRBV12-3/TRBV12-4
d_call: TRBD2
j_call: TRBJ2-5

cdr3_aa: CASSSTFRGSYEQYF
cdr3_nt: TGTGCCAGCAGTTCAACCTTCAGGGGTTCCTACGAGCAGTACTTC
clone_size: -
v_call: TRBV2
d_call: -
j_call: TRBJ2-7

cdr3_aa: CASSLRGTYNEQFF
cdr3_nt: TGTGCCAGCAGCCTCAGGGGGACCTACAATGAGCAGTTCTTC
clone_size: many
v_call: TRBV7-2
d_call: TRBD1
j_call: TRBJ2-1

cdr3_aa: CASSARMADTQYF
cdr3_nt: TGTGCCAGCAGCGCCCGGATGGCAGATACGCAGTATTTT
clone_size: many
v_call: TRBV7-6
d_call: -
j_call: TRBJ2-3

cdr3_aa: CSAGRRTGGNQPQHF
cdr3_nt: TGCAGTGCTGGACGTAGGACAGGAGGAAATCAGCCCCAGCATTTT
clone_size: many
v_call: TRBV20-1
d_call: TRBD1
j_call: TRBJ1-5

cdr3_aa: CASSQDRPTALKAAYEQYF
cdr3_nt: TGCGCCAGCAGTCAAGACCGGCCCACAGCTCTTAAGGCGGCCTACGAGCAGTACTTC
clone_size: many
v_call: TRBV23-1
d_call: -
j_call: TRBJ2-7

cdr3_aa: CASSLRWWREGLIGELFF
cdr3_nt: TGTGCCAGCAGTTTACGTTGGTGGCGGGAGGGCCTTATCGGGGAGCTGTTTTTT
clone_size: many
v_call: TRBV28
d_call: TRBD2
j_call: TRBJ2-2

cdr3_aa: CATSRGVITGETQYF
cdr3_nt: TGTGCCACCAGCAGAGGTGTAATTACTGGGGAGACCCAGTACTTC
clone_size: many
v_call: TRBV15
d_call: -
j_call: TRBJ2-5

cdr3_aa: CATSDSGTGSYQPQHF
cdr3_nt: TGTGCCACCAGTGATTCCGGGACAGGGTCCTATCAGCCCCAGCATTTT
clone_size: many
v_call: TRBV24-1
d_call: TRBD1
j_call: TRBJ1-5

cdr3_aa: CASSARWQGEVTDTQYF
cdr3_nt: TGTGCCAGCAGCGCAAGATGGCAGGGGGAGGTAACAGATACGCAGTATTTT
clone_size: -
v_call: TRBV11-1
d_call: -
j_call: TRBJ2-3

cdr3_aa: CASSQDQAGRGGTQYF
cdr3_nt: TGCGCCAGCAGCCAAGATCAAGCCGGACGAGGCGGCACCCAGTACTTC
clone_size: many
v_call: TRBV4-3
d_call: -
j_call: TRBJ2-5

cdr3_aa: CASSPRLGDTSYEQYF
cdr3_nt: TGCGCCAGCAGCCCCCGGCTAGGGGATACCTCCTACGAGCAGTACTTC
clone_size: many
v_call: TRBV4-1
d_call: -
j_call: TRBJ2-7